This T cell receptor beta chain was profiled in a study of T cell responses to AZD1222 COVID-19 vaccine. Broader study findings: Repertoire sampling occurred only after the peak T cell response.

V shed 5 bases and J shed 0 bases, with 8 bases lying between them. In germline, CDR1 is LNHDA, CDR2 SQIVND (reference sequence). The CDR3 is 14 residues long. Profiling relied on immunoSEQ multiplex PCR, and the TCRdb table lists in-frame clones only, not all of them. The table shows more than 95,000 clones, with around 89% occurring only once. Comment on this clone: The antigen remains unidentified.

The chain is built from TRBV19 and TRBJ1-3, with no clear D. The material was peripheral blood, obtained on day 0 of AZD1222 vaccination. The clonotype was recovered from an adult in good health. The CDR3 region is CASSWEFSGNTIYF. CDR3 DNA: TGTGCCAGTAGTTGGGAGTTCTCTGGAAACACCATATATTTT.